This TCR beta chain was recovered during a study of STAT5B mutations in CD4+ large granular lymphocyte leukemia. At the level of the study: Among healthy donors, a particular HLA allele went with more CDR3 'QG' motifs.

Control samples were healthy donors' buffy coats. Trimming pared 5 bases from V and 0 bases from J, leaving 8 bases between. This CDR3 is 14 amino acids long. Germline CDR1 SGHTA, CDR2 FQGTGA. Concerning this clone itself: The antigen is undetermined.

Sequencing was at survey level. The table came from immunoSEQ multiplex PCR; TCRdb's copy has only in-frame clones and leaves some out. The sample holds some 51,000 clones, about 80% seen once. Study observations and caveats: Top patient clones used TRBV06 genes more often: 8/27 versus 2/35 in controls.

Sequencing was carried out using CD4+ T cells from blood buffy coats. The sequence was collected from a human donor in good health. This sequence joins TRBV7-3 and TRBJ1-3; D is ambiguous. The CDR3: CASSAASSGNTIYF. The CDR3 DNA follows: TGTGCCAGCAGCGCCGCCAGCTCTGGAAACACCATATATTTT.